The rows below give T cell receptor beta chains drawn from one sample of a study of T cell responses to AZD1222 COVID-19 vaccine. TCRdb keeps only in-frame clones here, not all; method: immunoSEQ multiplex PCR. The sample includes around 140,000 clones, roughly 91% of them seen just once. The sequences come from peripheral blood, collected on day 0 of AZD1222 vaccination. These receptor sequences come from an adult in good health. Both conserved end residues are part of each CDR3. The D gene is left open where the match is weak.

j_gene | d_gene | v_gene | CDR3aa
TRBJ1-3 | - | TRBV5-1 | CASREGPSGNTIYF
TRBJ2-7 | TRBD1 | TRBV20-1 | CSARGGGQGDNYEQYF
TRBJ2-7 | - | TRBV4-1 | CASSPRDTGNYEQYF
TRBJ1-1 | TRBD1 | TRBV4-3 | CASSRIQWGQGLMNTEAFF
TRBJ1-2 | - | TRBV28 | CASSLSGGSGYTF
TRBJ2-2 | TRBD1 | TRBV3-1/TRBV3-2 | CASSQTGGITGELFF
TRBJ1-1 | - | TRBV19 | CASSILSSGLPEAFF
TRBJ1-2 | - | TRBV19 | CASSMGGGYGYTF
TRBJ1-1 | - | TRBV6-5 | CASSPRRNTEAFF
TRBJ2-5 | TRBD1 | TRBV5-1 | CASSLASIGTGKETQYF
TRBJ1-3 | - | TRBV5-1 | CASSLTGRGNTIYF
TRBJ1-1 | - | TRBV2 | CASSEDGSTEAFF
TRBJ1-2 | - | TRBV5-6 | CASSLGTATYGYTF